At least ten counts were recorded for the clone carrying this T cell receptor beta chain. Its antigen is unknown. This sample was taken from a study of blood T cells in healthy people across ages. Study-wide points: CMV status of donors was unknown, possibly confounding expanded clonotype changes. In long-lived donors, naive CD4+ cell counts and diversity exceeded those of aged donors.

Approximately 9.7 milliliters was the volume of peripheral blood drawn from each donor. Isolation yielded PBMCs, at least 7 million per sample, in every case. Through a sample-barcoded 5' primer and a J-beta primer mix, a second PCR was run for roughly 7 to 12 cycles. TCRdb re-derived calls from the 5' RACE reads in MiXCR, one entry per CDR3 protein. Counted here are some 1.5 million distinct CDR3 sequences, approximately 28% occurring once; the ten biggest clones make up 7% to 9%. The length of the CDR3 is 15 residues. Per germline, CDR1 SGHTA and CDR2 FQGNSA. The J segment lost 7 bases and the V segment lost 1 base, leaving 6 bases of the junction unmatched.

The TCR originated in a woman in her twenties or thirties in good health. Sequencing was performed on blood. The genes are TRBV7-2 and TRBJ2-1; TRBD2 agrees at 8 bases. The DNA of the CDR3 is TGTGCCAGCAGCTTAGGAGCGGGAGTGTGGAATGAGCAGTTCTTC. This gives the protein CASSLGAGVWNEQFF.